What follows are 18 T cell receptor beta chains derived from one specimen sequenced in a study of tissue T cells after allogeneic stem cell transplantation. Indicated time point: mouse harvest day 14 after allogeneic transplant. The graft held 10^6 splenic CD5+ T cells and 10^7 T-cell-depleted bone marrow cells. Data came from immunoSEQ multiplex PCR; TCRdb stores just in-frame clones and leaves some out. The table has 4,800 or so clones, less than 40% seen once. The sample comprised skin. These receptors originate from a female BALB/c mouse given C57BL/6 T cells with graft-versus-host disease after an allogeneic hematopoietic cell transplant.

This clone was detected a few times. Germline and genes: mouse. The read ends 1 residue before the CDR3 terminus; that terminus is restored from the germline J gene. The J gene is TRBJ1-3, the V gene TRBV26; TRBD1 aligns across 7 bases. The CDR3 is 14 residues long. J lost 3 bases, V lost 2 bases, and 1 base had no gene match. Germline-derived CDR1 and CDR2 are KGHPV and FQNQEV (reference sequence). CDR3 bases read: TGTGCCAGCAGTCTGAGGGGGCTTGGAAATACGCTCTAT. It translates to CASSLRGLGNTLY. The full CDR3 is CASSLRGLGNTLYF.

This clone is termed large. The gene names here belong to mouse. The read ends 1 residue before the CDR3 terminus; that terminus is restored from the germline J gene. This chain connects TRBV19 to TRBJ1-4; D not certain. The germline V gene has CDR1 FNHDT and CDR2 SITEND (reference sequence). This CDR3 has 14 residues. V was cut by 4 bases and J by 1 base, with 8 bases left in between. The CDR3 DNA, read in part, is TGTGCCAGCAGTCCGACAAATTCCAACGAAAGATTATTT. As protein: CASSPTNSNERLF. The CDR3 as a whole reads CASSPTNSNERLFF.

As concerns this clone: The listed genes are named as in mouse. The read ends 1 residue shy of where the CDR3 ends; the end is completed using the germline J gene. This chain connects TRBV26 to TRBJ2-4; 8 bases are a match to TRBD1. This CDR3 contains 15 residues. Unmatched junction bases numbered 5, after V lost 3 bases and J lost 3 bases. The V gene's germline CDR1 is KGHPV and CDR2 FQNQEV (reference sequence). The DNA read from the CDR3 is TGTGCCAGCAGTCTCCAGGGGGCGAGCCAAAACACCTTGTAC. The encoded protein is CASSLQGASQNTLY. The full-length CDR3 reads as CASSLQGASQNTLYF.

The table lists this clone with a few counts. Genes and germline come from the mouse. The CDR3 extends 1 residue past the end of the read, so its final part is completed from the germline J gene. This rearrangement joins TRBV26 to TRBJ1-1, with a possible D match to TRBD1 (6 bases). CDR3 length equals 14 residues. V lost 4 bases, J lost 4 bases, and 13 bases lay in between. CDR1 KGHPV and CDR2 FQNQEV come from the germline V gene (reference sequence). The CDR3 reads CASSPQGGGTEVFF. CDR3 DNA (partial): TGTGCCAGCAGTCCACAGGGAGGGGGCACAGAAGTCTTC.

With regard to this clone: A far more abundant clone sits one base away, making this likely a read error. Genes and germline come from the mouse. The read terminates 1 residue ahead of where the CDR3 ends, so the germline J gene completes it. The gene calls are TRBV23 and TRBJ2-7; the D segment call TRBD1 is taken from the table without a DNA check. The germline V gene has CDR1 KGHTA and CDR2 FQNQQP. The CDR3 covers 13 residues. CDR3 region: CSSSQSTGYGQYF. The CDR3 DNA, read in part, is TGCTCCAGCAGTCAATCGACAGGGTATGGACAGTAC.

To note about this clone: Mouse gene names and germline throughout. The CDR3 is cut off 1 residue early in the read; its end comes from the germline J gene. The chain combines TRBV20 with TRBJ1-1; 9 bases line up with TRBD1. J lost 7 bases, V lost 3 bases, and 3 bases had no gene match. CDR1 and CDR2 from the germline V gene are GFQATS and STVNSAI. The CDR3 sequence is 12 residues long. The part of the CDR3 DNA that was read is TGTGGTGCTAGCCCGGGACAGGGAGAAGTCTTC. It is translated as CGASPGQGEVF. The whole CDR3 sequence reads CGASPGQGEVFF.

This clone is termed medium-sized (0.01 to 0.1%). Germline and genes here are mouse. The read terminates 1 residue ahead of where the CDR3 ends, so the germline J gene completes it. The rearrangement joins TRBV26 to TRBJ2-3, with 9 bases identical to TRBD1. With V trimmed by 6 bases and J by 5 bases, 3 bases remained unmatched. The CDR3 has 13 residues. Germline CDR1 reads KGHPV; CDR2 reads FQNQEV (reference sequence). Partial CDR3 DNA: TGTGCCAGCAGGGGACAGGGCGGAGAAACGCTGTAT. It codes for CASRGQGGETLY. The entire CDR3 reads CASRGQGGETLYF.

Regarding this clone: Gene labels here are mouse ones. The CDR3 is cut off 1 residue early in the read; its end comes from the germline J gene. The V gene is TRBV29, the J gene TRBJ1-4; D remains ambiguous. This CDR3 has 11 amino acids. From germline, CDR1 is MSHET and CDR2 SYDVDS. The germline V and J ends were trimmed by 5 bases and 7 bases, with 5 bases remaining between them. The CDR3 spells CASSPRERLFF. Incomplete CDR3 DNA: TGTGCTAGCAGTCCCCGCGAAAGATTATTT.

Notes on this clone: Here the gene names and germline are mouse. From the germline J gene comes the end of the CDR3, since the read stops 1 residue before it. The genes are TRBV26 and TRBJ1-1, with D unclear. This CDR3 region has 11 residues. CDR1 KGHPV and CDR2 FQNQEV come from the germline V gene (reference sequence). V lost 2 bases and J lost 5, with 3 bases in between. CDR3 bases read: TGTGCCAGCAGTCTGGGTACAGAAGTCTTC. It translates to CASSLGTEVF. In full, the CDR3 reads CASSLGTEVFF.

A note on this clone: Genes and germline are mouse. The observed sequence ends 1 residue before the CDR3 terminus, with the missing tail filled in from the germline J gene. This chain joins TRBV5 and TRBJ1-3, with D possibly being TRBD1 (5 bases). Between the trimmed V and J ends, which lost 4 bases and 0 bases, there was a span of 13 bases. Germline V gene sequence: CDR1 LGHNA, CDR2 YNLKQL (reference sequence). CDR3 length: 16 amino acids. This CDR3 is CASSPQGPSSGNTLYF. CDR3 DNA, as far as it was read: TGTGCCAGCAGCCCTCAGGGCCCCTCTTCTGGAAATACGCTCTAT.

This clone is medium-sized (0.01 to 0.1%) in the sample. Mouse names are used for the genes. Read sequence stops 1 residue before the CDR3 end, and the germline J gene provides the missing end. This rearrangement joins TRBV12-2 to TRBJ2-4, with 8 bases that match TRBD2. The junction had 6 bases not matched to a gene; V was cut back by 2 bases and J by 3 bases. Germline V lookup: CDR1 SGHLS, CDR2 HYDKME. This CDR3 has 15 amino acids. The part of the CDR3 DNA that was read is TGTGCCAGCTCTCAGTCTGGGGGGAGCCAAAACACCTTGTAC. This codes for CASSQSGGSQNTLY. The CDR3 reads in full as CASSQSGGSQNTLYF.

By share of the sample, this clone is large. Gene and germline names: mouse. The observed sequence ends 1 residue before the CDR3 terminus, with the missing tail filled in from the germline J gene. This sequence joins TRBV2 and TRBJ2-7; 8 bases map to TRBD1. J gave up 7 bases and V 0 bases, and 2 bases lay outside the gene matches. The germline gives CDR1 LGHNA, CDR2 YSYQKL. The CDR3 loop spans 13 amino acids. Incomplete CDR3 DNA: TGTGCCAGCAGCCAAGACAGGGGGCGAGAACAGTAC. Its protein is CASSQDRGREQY. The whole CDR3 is CASSQDRGREQYF.

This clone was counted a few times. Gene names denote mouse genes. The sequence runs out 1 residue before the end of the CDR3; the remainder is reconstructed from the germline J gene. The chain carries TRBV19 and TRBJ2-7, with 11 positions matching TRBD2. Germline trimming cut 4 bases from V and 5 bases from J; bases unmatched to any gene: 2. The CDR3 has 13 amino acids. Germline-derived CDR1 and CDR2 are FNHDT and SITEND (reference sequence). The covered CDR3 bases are TGTGCCAGCAGTCGGACTGGGGGGAATGAACAGTAC. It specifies CASSRTGGNEQY. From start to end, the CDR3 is CASSRTGGNEQYF. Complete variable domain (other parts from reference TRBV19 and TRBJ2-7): GGIITQTPKFLIGQEGQKLTLKCQQNFNHDTMYWYRQDSGKGLRLIYYSITENDLQKGDLSEGYDASREKKSSFSLTVTSAQKNEMAVFLCASSRTGGNEQYFGPGTRLTVL.

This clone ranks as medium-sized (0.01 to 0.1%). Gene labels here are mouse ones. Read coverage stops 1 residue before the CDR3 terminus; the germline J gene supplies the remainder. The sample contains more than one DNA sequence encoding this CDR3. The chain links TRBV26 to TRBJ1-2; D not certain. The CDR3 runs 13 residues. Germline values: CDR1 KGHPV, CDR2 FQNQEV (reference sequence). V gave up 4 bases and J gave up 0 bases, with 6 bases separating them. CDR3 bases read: TGTGCCAGCAGTCCCCAAGCAAACTCCGACTACACC. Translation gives CASSPQANSDYT. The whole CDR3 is CASSPQANSDYTF.

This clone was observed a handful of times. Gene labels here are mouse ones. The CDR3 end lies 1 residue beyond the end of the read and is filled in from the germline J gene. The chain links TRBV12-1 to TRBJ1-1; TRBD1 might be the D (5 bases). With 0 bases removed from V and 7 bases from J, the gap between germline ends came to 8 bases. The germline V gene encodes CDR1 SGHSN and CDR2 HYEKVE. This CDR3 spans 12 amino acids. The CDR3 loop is CASSLAGLEVFF. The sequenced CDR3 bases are TGTGCCAGCTCTCTCGCGGGGCTAGAAGTCTTC.

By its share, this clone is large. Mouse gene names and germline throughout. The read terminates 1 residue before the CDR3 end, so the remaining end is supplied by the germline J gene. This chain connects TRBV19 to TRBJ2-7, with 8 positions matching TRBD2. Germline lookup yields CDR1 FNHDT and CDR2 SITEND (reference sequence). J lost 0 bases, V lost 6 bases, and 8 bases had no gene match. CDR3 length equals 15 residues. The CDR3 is CASTPTGASSYEQYF. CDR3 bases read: TGTGCCAGCACCCCGACTGGGGCCAGCTCCTATGAACAGTAC.

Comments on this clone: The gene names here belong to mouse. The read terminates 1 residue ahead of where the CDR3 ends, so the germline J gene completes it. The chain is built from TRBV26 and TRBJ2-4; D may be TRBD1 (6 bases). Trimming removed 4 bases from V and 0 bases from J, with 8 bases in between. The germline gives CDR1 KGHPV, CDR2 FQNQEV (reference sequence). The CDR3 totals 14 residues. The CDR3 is CASSPGQSQNTLYF. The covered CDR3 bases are TGTGCCAGCAGTCCGGGACAAAGTCAAAACACCTTGTAC.

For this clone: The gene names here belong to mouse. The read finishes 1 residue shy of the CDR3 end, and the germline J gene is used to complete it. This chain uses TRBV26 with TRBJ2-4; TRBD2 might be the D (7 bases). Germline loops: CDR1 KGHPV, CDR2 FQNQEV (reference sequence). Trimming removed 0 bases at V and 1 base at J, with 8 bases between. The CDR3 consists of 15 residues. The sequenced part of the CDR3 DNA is TGTGCCAGCAGTCTGTCAGGGGGGGGTCAAAACACCTTGTAC. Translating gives CASSLSGGGQNTLY. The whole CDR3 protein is CASSLSGGGQNTLYF.